This T cell receptor beta chain was recorded in a study of T cell repertoires in cytomegalovirus infection. This clonotype was counted ten times or more. Its antigen is unknown. Germline lookup yields CDR1 SGHTA and CDR2 FQGNSA. After removal of 2 bases from V and 10 bases from J, the junction contained 4 bases not matched to a gene. CDR3 length: 14 amino acids. TCRdb reprocessed the reads via MiXCR and lists one record per CDR3 protein. The profile shows hundreds of thousands of distinct CDR3 sequences, roughly 36% of them singletons. The specimen comprised cultured PBMCs, sampled from culture after CMV antigen stimulation. The chain has TRBV7-2 and TRBJ2-1; 11 nucleotides align to TRBD2. The TCR sequence derives from a human donor in good health (CMV status not recorded). Some clones in this sample may be carry-over from other donors' samples. The CDR3 here is CASSLLAGGGEQFF. CDR3 nucleotide sequence: TGTGCCAGCAGCTTACTAGCGGGGGGCGGGGAGCAGTTCTTC.